These 3 T cell receptor beta chains originate from one sample sequenced in a study of blood T cell repertoires in COVID-19. The table came from immunoSEQ multiplex PCR; TCRdb's copy has only in-frame clones and leaves some out. Here the sample spans approximately 50,000 clones, about 91% being singletons. Sequenced input: peripheral blood. These receptor sequences come from a man in his fifties or sixties with active COVID-19.

The J gene is TRBJ1-6, the V gene TRBV5-4, with TRBD1 matching over 8 bases. Trimming at V came to 4 bases and at J to 9 bases, leaving 9 bases not matched to a gene. Germline CDR1 reads SGHNT; CDR2 reads YYREEE (reference sequence). There are 15 residues in the CDR3. The DNA for the CDR3 is TGTGCCAGCAGCACGAACAGGGGGGCGCTTTCACCCCTCCACTTT. Amino acids: CASSTNRGALSPLHF. The variable domain in full, completed from reference TRBV5-4 and TRBJ1-6, reads ETGVTQSPTHLIKTRGQQVTLRCSSQSGHNTVSWYQQALGQGPQFIFQYYREEENGRGNFPPRFSGLQFPNYSSELNVNALELDDSALYLCASSTNRGALSPLHFGNGTRLTVT.

In DNA form, the CDR3 reads TGTGCCAGCACAGAATCCCCCCATTCTGGTGGGCAGTTCTTC. It specifies CASTESPHSGGQFF. This sequence joins TRBV2 and TRBJ2-1, with unresolved D. Germline lookup yields CDR1 SNHLY and CDR2 FYNNEI. Between the trimmed V and J ends, which lost 7 bases and 12 bases, there was a span of 22 bases. This CDR3 has 14 residues. Together with reference TRBV2 and TRBJ2-1, the CDR3 gives the full variable domain: EPEVTQTPSHQVTQMGQEVILRCVPISNHLYFYWYRQILGQKVEFLVSFYNNEISEKSEIFDDQFSVERPDGSNFTLKIRSTKLEDSAMYFCASTESPHSGGQFFGPGTRLTVL.

This clone was recorded once. The gene calls are TRBV4-1 and TRBJ1-6; D gene ambiguous. CDR1 and CDR2 from the germline V gene are MGHRA and YSYEKL. V lost 3 bases and J lost 12, with 9 bases in between. This CDR3 region has 12 residues. In DNA form, the CDR3 reads TGCGCCAGCAGCCACCTCAGTTTACCCCTCCACTTT. It encodes CASSHLSLPLHF.